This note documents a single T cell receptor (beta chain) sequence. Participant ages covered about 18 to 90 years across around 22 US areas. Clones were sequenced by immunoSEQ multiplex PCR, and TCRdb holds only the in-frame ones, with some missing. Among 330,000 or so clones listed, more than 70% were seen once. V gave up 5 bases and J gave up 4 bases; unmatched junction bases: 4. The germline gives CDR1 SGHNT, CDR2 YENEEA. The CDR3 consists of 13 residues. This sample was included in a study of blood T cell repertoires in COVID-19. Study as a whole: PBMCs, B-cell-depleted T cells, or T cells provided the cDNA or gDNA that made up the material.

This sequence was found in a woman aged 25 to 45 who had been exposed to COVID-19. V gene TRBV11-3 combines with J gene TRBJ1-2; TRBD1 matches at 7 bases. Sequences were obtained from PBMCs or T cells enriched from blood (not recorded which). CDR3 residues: CASSPTGVYGYTF. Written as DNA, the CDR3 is TGTGCCAGCAGCCCTACAGGGGTCTATGGCTACACCTTC.